The rows below give T cell receptor beta chains drawn from one sample of a study of blood T cell repertoires in COVID-19. Method: immunoSEQ multiplex PCR; TCRdb's copy keeps in-frame clones and lacks some. This sample has some 180,000 clones; approximately 80% occur once, and the top ten carry roughly 8.7%. Sequences were obtained from peripheral blood. Receptors were obtained from a woman in her forties or fifties with active or convalescent COVID-19. The CDR3 runs from the conserved cysteine through the conserved F or W. The D gene is left open where the match is weak. Clone size is given for some rows only: seen once, a few or many times, or a class if the clone is expanded.

CDR3 length: 13; V gene: TRBV19; clone size: -; D gene: TRBD1; J gene: TRBJ1-1; CDR3 protein: CATWGQGDTEAFF; CDR3 DNA: TGTGCCACCTGGGGACAGGGGGACACTGAAGCTTTCTTT
CDR3 length: 15; V gene: TRBV5-6; clone size: once; D gene: -; J gene: TRBJ2-1; CDR3 protein: CASRRIAVSYNEQFF; CDR3 DNA: TGTGCCAGCAGACGAATAGCGGTTTCCTACAATGAGCAGTTCTTC
CDR3 length: 15; V gene: TRBV6-5; clone size: -; D gene: -; J gene: TRBJ1-1; CDR3 protein: CASITGDNYNTEAFF; CDR3 DNA: TGTGCCAGCATTACCGGGGACAACTACAACACTGAAGCTTTCTTT
CDR3 length: 14; V gene: TRBV19; clone size: -; D gene: -; J gene: TRBJ1-2; CDR3 protein: CASSPGRSVYGYTF; CDR3 DNA: TGTGCCAGTAGTCCCGGTCGTTCGGTCTATGGCTACACCTTC
CDR3 length: 15; V gene: TRBV7-8; clone size: once; D gene: TRBD1; J gene: TRBJ1-5; CDR3 protein: CASSRTTGGGQPQHF; CDR3 DNA: TGTGCCAGCAGCCGTACTACAGGGGGCGGCCAGCCCCAGCATTTT
CDR3 length: 13; V gene: TRBV5-1; clone size: -; D gene: -; J gene: TRBJ2-5; CDR3 protein: CASSLEVRETQYF; CDR3 DNA: TGCGCCAGCAGCTTAGAAGTCCGGGAGACCCAGTACTTC
CDR3 length: 14; V gene: TRBV5-4; clone size: -; D gene: -; J gene: TRBJ1-5; CDR3 protein: CASVRGEPNQPQHF; CDR3 DNA: TGTGCCAGTGTTAGGGGCGAACCTAATCAGCCCCAGCATTTT
CDR3 length: 13; V gene: TRBV19; clone size: -; D gene: -; J gene: TRBJ1-3; CDR3 protein: CASREVSGNTIYF; CDR3 DNA: TGTGCCAGTAGGGAGGTGTCCGGAAACACCATATATTTT
CDR3 length: 13; V gene: TRBV19; clone size: -; D gene: -; J gene: TRBJ1-2; CDR3 protein: CASSDREGYGYTF; CDR3 DNA: TGTGCCAGTAGCGACCGGGAGGGCTATGGCTACACCTTC
CDR3 length: 16; V gene: TRBV2; clone size: once; D gene: TRBD2; J gene: TRBJ2-2; CDR3 protein: CASSPGTSGVTGELFF; CDR3 DNA: TGTGCCAGCAGTCCAGGGACTAGCGGGGTGACCGGGGAGCTGTTTTTT
CDR3 length: 14; V gene: TRBV5-1; clone size: -; D gene: -; J gene: TRBJ1-1; CDR3 protein: CASSLATGNTEAFF; CDR3 DNA: TGCGCCAGCAGCTTGGCGACGGGGAACACTGAAGCTTTCTTT
CDR3 length: 15; V gene: TRBV6-5; clone size: -; D gene: TRBD1; J gene: TRBJ1-4; CDR3 protein: CASRRSGGDSEKLFF; CDR3 DNA: TGTGCCAGCAGGAGATCAGGGGGCGATAGTGAAAAACTGTTTTTT
CDR3 length: 13; V gene: TRBV7-9; clone size: -; D gene: -; J gene: TRBJ1-4; CDR3 protein: CASTARLGEKLFF; CDR3 DNA: TGTGCCAGCACAGCTCGACTTGGGGAAAAACTGTTTTTT
CDR3 length: 15; V gene: TRBV5-6; clone size: -; D gene: -; J gene: TRBJ1-2; CDR3 protein: CASTRDVAGNYGYTF; CDR3 DNA: TGTGCCAGCACGCGGGATGTGGCGGGTAACTATGGCTACACCTTC
CDR3 length: 14; V gene: TRBV6-1; clone size: few; D gene: TRBD1; J gene: TRBJ1-1; CDR3 protein: CASSEHRGNTEAFF; CDR3 DNA: TGTGCCAGCAGTGAACACAGGGGGAACACTGAAGCTTTCTTT
CDR3 length: 16; V gene: TRBV4-3; clone size: -; D gene: TRBD1; J gene: TRBJ1-4; CDR3 protein: CASSHGRTGGNEKLFF; CDR3 DNA: TGCGCCAGCAGCCATGGAAGGACAGGGGGTAATGAAAAACTGTTTTTT
CDR3 length: 15; V gene: TRBV6-2/TRBV6-3; clone size: few; D gene: TRBD2; J gene: TRBJ2-7; CDR3 protein: CASSLSGGYSYEQYF; CDR3 DNA: TGTGCCAGCAGTCTAAGCGGGGGATACTCCTACGAGCAGTACTTC
CDR3 length: 15; V gene: TRBV30; clone size: few; D gene: TRBD2; J gene: TRBJ2-5; CDR3 protein: CAWSRREGLGETQYF; CDR3 DNA: TGTGCCTGGAGTCGACGGGAGGGCCTCGGGGAGACCCAGTACTTC
CDR3 length: 13; V gene: TRBV12-3/TRBV12-4; clone size: -; D gene: -; J gene: TRBJ1-1; CDR3 protein: CASSLNRNTEAFF; CDR3 DNA: TGTGCCAGCAGTTTAAACAGGAACACTGAAGCTTTCTTT
CDR3 length: 14; V gene: TRBV18; clone size: -; D gene: TRBD1; J gene: TRBJ2-5; CDR3 protein: CASSPTTGEETQYF; CDR3 DNA: TGTGCCAGCTCACCAACGACAGGGGAGGAGACCCAGTACTTC
CDR3 length: 13; V gene: TRBV3-1/TRBV3-2; clone size: -; D gene: TRBD1; J gene: TRBJ1-1; CDR3 protein: CASGDRGNTEAFF; CDR3 DNA: TGTGCCAGCGGGGACAGGGGAAACACTGAAGCTTTCTTT
CDR3 length: 18; V gene: TRBV18; clone size: -; D gene: TRBD2; J gene: TRBJ2-5; CDR3 protein: CASSPPLLGLAGEETQYF; CDR3 DNA: TGTGCCAGCTCACCACCCCTATTGGGACTAGCGGGAGAAGAGACCCAGTACTTC
CDR3 length: 14; V gene: TRBV10-2; clone size: -; D gene: TRBD1; J gene: TRBJ1-2; CDR3 protein: CASTPGTGGEGYTF; CDR3 DNA: TGCGCCAGCACCCCCGGGACAGGGGGAGAAGGCTACACCTTC
CDR3 length: 15; V gene: TRBV28; clone size: -; D gene: TRBD1; J gene: TRBJ2-5; CDR3 protein: CASSLGDRGQETQYF; CDR3 DNA: TGTGCCAGCAGTTTAGGGGACAGGGGGCAGGAGACCCAGTACTTC
CDR3 length: 17; V gene: TRBV11-2; clone size: many; D gene: -; J gene: TRBJ1-2; CDR3 protein: CASSLELGSGRLGGYTF; CDR3 DNA: TGTGCCAGCAGCTTAGAATTAGGGAGTGGCCGTTTGGGAGGCTACACCTTC
CDR3 length: 16; V gene: TRBV5-5; clone size: -; D gene: TRBD1; J gene: TRBJ1-2; CDR3 protein: CASSLSGTGVNYGYTF; CDR3 DNA: TGTGCCAGCAGCTTGTCCGGGACAGGGGTTAACTATGGCTACACCTTC
CDR3 length: 14; V gene: TRBV19; clone size: -; D gene: -; J gene: TRBJ1-2; CDR3 protein: CASSPQSKNYGYTF; CDR3 DNA: TGTGCCAGTAGTCCCCAGTCGAAGAATTATGGCTACACCTTC
CDR3 length: 13; V gene: TRBV30; clone size: -; D gene: -; J gene: TRBJ1-6; CDR3 protein: CAWSVRGNSPLHF; CDR3 DNA: TGTGCCTGGAGTGTACGCGGGAATTCACCCCTCCACTTT